The 11 T cell receptor beta chains in this list originate from one sample, sequenced in a study of molecular identifiers for immune sequencing clone quantification. TCRdb re-analysed the PCR reads in MiXCR, keeping a single row per CDR3 protein. The sample holds a few hundred thousand distinct CDR3 sequences, 25% seen once. The sequenced sample consisted of naive CD8+ T cells from blood, with Jurkat cell RNA spiked in. The subset is: FACS-sorted CD8+CD4-CCR7+CD45RA+ naive T cells. These TCRs come from a human donor in good health. Some libraries in this study had Jurkat cell RNA spiked in.

Comment on this clonotype: A much bigger clone sits one base away, suggesting this may be a read error. The chain is built from TRBV7-9 and TRBJ1-1; no reliable D call. Trimming removed 5 bases from V and 4 bases from J, with 14 bases in between. This CDR3 comprises 14 residues. Germline values: CDR1 SEHNR, CDR2 FQNEAQ (reference sequence). The CDR3 sequence: CASSPGRLSTEAFF. The CDR3 DNA sequence: TGTGCCAGCAGCCCCGGGCGGCTGAGCACTGAAGCTTTCTTT.

V and J are TRBV7-9 and TRBJ2-3; the D is unclear. The CDR3 consists of 13 residues. Germline-derived CDR1 and CDR2 are SEHNR and FQNEAQ (reference sequence). V was clipped by 10 bases and J by 1 base, with 12 bases between them. The CDR3 region is CATSNGRTDTQYF. The CDR3 DNA sequence: TGTGCCACGTCAAATGGACGCACAGATACGCAGTATTTT.

In this sample, this clonotype turned up a few times. The chain couples TRBV20-1 to TRBJ2-1; weak D call: TRBD1 (6 bases). Trimming stripped 0 bases from V and 3 bases from J, with 12 bases between. Germline CDR1 DFQATT, CDR2 SNEGSKA (reference sequence). The CDR3 extends over 15 amino acids. This CDR3 is CSARDPRGFYNEQFF. The CDR3 coding sequence is TGCAGTGCTAGAGATCCCAGGGGCTTCTACAATGAGCAGTTCTTC.

The gene calls are TRBV6-5 and TRBJ1-2; possible D gene TRBD1, 5 bases. CDR3 length: 15 amino acids. Trimming took 4 bases from V and 3 from J, leaving 15 bases between them. Germline assignment: CDR1 MNHEY and CDR2 SVGAGI. The DNA for the CDR3 is TGTGCCAGCAGTTCTGCGGGGCACAAATACTATGGCTACACCTTC. Residues: CASSSAGHKYYGYTF.

This clonotype was counted only a few times. This chain uses TRBV6-1 with TRBJ2-1; no firm D call. Per the germline V gene, CDR1 is MNHNS and CDR2 is SASEGT. This CDR3 is built from 11 residues. V was clipped by 10 bases and J by 4 bases, with 8 bases between them. CDR3 coding DNA: TGTGCCACCGCTCCGTACAATGAGCAGTTCTTC. This gives the protein CATAPYNEQFF.

Only one count was recorded for this clonotype. At one end, the junction sequence differs from germline, possibly due to a read error. This sequence joins TRBV24-1 and TRBJ2-1, with 11 bases fitting TRBD2. CDR3 length: 17 residues. Germline V gene lookup returns CDR1 KGHDR and CDR2 SFDVKD. In DNA form, the CDR3 reads TGTGCCACCAGTGCCAGACTAGCGGGGAGCTCCTACAATGAGCAGTCCTTC. Translation gives CATSARLAGSSYNEQSF.

This clonotype turned up a few times. The V and J genes are TRBV6-5 and TRBJ2-5, with TRBD1 matching 7 bases. This CDR3 has 13 residues. Germline trimming cut 2 bases from V and 5 bases from J; bases unmatched to any gene: 2. Germline V gives CDR1 MNHEY, CDR2 SVGAGI. The CDR3 sequence: CASSYPRGETQYF. CDR3 DNA sequence: TGTGCCAGCAGTTACCCCAGGGGGGAGACCCAGTACTTC.

Note on this clonotype: With a much larger clone just one base away, this may be a read error. The V and J genes are TRBV29-1 and TRBJ2-2, with 9 bases lining up with TRBD2. The CDR3 extends over 15 amino acids. The germline CDR1 and CDR2 sequences are SQVTM and ANQGSEA. DNA of the CDR3: TGCAGCGTTGAGTCCAGCGGGAGGAACACCGGGGGGCTGTTTTTT. Translated, it gives CSVESSGRNTGGLFF.

The chain recombines TRBV20-1 with TRBJ2-7, with a tentative D call TRBD1 (5 bases). There are 16 residues in the CDR3. Germline CDR1 DFQATT, CDR2 SNEGSKA (reference sequence). The ends were cut back, 3 bases at V and 4 bases at J, with 22 bases in the middle. The CDR3 DNA sequence: TGCAGTGCTAGCCCTGCATGGACAAGGGGTGAATACGAGCAGTACTTC. Translation: CSASPAWTRGEYEQYF.

Concerning this clonotype itself: The missing conserved phenylalanine or tryptophan at the end of this CDR3 makes a read error likely. This chain joins TRBV20-1 and TRBJ1-2; 9 bases align to TRBD1. The V and J ends lost 2 bases and 6 bases, in that order; junction bases with no gene match: 4. There are 13 residues in the CDR3. Germline V lookup: CDR1 DFQATT, CDR2 SNEGSKA (reference sequence). Here the CDR3 DNA reads TGCAGTGCTAGACGGACAGGGGAGGATGGCTACACCTAC. Amino acids: CSARRTGEDGYTY.

This clonotype was observed a handful of times. The rearrangement links TRBV6-4 to TRBJ2-4, with D uncertain. With 2 bases removed from V and 4 bases from J, the gap between germline ends came to 12 bases. CDR3 length equals 15 residues. In germline, CDR1 is MRHNA, CDR2 SNTAGT. The CDR3 sequence is CASSDPTDPKNIQYF. CDR3 in DNA: TGTGCCAGCAGTGACCCTACAGACCCGAAAAACATTCAGTACTTC.